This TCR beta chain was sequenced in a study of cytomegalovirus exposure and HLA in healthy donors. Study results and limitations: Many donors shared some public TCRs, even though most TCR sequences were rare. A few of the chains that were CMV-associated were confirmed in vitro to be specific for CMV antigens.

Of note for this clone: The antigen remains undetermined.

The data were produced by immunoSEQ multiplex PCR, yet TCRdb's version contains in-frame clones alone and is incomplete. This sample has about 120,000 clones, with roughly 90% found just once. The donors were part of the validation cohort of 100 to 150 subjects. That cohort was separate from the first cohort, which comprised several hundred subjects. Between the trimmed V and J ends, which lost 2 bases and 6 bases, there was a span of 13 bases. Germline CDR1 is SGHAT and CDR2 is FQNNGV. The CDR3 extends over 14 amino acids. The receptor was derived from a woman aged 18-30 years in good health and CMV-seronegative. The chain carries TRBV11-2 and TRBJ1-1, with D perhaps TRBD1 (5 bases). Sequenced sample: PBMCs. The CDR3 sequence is CASSLSRTGPEAFF. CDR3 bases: TGTGCCAGCAGCTTATCTCGAACAGGCCCTGAAGCTTTCTTT.